Here is one T cell receptor beta chain with its context. The data were produced by immunoSEQ multiplex PCR, yet TCRdb's version contains in-frame clones alone and is incomplete. The sample shows about 300,000 clones, 60% to 80% of them seen only once. This CDR3 is built from 15 residues. Germline V gene data show CDR1 as SEHNR and CDR2 as FQNEAQ (reference sequence). V lost 5 bases to trimming and J lost 1 base; unmatched junction nucleotides: 6. The data originate from a study of cytotoxic CD8 clonotypes in ibrutinib-treated CLL. The chain joins TRBV7-9 to TRBJ2-7; TRBD2 agrees at 9 bases. Sequencing used PBMCs, obtained at disease progression, from a patient treated with ibrutinib. The receptor was isolated from a human donor with chronic lymphocytic leukemia. The CDR3 region has the DNA TGTGCCAGCAGCCAGACTAGCGGTACATCCTACGAGCAGTACTTC. Residues: CASSQTSGTSYEQYF.